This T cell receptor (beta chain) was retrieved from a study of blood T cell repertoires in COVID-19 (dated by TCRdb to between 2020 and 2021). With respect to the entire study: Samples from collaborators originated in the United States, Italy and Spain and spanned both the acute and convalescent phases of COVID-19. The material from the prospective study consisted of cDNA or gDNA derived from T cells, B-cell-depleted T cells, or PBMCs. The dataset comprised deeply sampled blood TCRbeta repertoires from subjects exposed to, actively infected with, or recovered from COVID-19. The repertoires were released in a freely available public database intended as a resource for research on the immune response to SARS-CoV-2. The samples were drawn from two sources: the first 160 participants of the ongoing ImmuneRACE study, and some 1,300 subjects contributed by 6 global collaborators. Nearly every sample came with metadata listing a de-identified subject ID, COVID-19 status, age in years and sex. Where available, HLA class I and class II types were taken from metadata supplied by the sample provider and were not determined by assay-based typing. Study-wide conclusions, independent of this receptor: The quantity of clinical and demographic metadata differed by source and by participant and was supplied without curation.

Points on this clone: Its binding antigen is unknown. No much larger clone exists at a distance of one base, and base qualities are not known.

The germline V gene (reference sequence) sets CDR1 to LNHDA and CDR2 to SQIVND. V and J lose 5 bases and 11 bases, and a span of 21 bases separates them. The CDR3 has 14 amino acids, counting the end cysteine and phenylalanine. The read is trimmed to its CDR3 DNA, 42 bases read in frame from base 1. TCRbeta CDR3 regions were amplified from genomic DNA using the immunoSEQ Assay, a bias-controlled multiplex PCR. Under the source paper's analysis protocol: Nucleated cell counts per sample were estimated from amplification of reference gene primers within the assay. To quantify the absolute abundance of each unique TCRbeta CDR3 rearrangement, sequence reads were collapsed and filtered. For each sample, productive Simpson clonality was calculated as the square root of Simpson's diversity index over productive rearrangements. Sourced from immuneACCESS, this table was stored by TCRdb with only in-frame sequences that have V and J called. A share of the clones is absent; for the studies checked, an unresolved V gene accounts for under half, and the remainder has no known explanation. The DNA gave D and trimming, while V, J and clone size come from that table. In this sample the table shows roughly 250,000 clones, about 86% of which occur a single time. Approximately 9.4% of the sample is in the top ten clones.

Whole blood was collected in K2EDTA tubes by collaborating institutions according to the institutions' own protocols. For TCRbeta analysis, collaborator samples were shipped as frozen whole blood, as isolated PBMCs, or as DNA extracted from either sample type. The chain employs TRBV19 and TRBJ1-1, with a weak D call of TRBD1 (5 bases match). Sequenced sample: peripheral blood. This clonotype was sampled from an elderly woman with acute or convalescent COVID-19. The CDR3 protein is CASSSGPLGAGAFF. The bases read TGTGCCAGTAGTTCCGGGCCCCTAGGGGCTGGGGCTTTCTTT.